The rows below give T cell receptor beta chains drawn from one sample of a study of shared clonotypes between healthy human individuals. Measured with immunoSEQ multiplex PCR; TCRdb has only the in-frame clones, and not every one. The data hold some 2.1 million clones, with about 94% observed a single time. The sample comprised naive CD8+ T cells sorted from blood. The receptors derive from a man between 18 and 29 years old in good health. The CDR3 runs from the conserved cysteine through the conserved F or W. A D gene is named only where the DNA matches it firmly. Not every row has a clone size; where given, it reads once, few, many or a size class.

D gene	V gene	J gene	clone size	CDR3 protein	CDR3 DNA
NA	TRBV5-5	TRBJ2-2	NA	CASSLGHDTGELFF	TGTGCCAGCAGCTTAGGCCACGACACCGGGGAGCTGTTTTTT
NA	TRBV9	TRBJ2-7	NA	CASSEGSGTPYEQYF	TGTGCCAGCTCCGAAGGGAGCGGGACACCCTACGAGCAGTACTTC
TRBD1	TRBV5-1	TRBJ2-7	once	CASSLDGQGYEQYF	TGCGCCAGCAGCTTGGATGGACAGGGCTACGAGCAGTACTTC
NA	TRBV7-6	TRBJ2-5	once	CASSLAQGETQYF	TGTGCCAGCAGCCTCGCCCAGGGGGAGACCCAGTACTTC
TRBD1	TRBV27	TRBJ1-2	few	CASSPPDRLGGYTF	TGTGCCAGCAGTCCACCGGACAGGTTGGGAGGCTACACCTTC
NA	TRBV4-1	TRBJ2-7	NA	CASSPDREGSYEQYF	TGCGCCAGCAGCCCAGACAGGGAGGGATCCTACGAGCAGTACTTC
NA	TRBV2	TRBJ2-5	once	CASSSSLQETQYF	TGTGCCAGCAGTAGCAGCCTGCAAGAGACCCAGTACTTC
NA	TRBV2	TRBJ1-1	NA	CASSEADRNTEAFF	TGTGCCAGCAGTGAAGCGGACAGGAACACTGAAGCTTTCTTT
NA	TRBV2	TRBJ1-2	NA	CASSDPTGYDYGYTF	TGTGCCAGCAGTGACCCCACAGGGTACGACTATGGCTACACCTTC
TRBD1	TRBV6-5	TRBJ2-1	once	CASSHSGQPYNEQFF	TGTGCCAGCAGCCACTCGGGACAGCCCTACAATGAGCAGTTCTTC
NA	TRBV19	TRBJ1-1	NA	CASSIGLRNTEAFF	TGTGCCAGTAGTATAGGTCTCCGGAACACTGAAGCTTTCTTT